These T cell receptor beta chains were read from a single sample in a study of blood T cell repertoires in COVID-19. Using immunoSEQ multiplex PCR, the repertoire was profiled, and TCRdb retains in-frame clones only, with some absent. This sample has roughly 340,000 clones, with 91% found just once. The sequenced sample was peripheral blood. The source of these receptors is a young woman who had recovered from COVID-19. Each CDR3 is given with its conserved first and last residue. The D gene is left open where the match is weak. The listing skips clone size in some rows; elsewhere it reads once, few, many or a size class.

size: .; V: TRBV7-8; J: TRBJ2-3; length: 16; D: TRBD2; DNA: TGTGCCAGCAGCTTTGAAGGTAGCGGGAGCACAGATACGCAGTATTTT; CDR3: CASSFEGSGSTDTQYF
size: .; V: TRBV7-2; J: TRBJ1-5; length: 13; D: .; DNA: TGTGCCAGCAGCTTTTTTGAGAATCAGCCCCAGCATTTT; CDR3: CASSFFENQPQHF
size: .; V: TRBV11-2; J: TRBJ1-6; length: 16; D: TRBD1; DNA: TGTGCCAGCAGCTTCCTTCAGGGGACAGGGAATTCACCCCTCCACTTT; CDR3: CASSFLQGTGNSPLHF
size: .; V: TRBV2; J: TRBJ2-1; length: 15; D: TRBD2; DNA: TGTGCCAGCAGTTTGGGACTAGTCGTATCTAATGAGCAGTTCTTC; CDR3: CASSLGLVVSNEQFF
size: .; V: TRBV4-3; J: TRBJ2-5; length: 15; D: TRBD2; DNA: TGCGCCAGCAGCCGTCAGCGGGAGGGCCCGGAGACCCAGTACTTC; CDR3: CASSRQREGPETQYF
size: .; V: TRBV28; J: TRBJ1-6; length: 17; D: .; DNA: TGTGCCAGCACTCAACGCAGGGTATCGGGCCGAAATTCACCCCTCCACTTT; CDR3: CASTQRRVSGRNSPLHF
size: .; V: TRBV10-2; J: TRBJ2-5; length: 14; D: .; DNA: TGCGCCAGCAGATCGGGACTCCCAGGGGAGACCCAGTACTTC; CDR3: CASRSGLPGETQYF
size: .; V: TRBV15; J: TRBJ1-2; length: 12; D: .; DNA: TGTGCCACCAGCAGAGACAGGGGTGGCTACACCTTC; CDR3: CATSRDRGGYTF
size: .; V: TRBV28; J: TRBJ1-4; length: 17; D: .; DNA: TGTGCCAGCAGTTCCCAGAGGGCGGGGGGTTATGGGGAAAAACTGTTTTTT; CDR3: CASSSQRAGGYGEKLFF
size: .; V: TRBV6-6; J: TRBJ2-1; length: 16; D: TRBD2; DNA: TGTGCCAGCAGTTCCCCGGGACTAGCGGCTTACAATGAGCAGTTCTTC; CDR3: CASSSPGLAAYNEQFF
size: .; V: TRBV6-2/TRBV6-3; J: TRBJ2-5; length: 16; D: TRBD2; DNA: TGTGCCAGCAGTCTCTCAGGACTAGCGGGAGAAGAGACCCAGTACTTC; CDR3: CASSLSGLAGEETQYF
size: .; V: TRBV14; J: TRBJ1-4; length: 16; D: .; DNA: TGTGCCAGCAGCCAAGGAAAGGAGGGGAACGGCGAAAAACTGTTTTTT; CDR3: CASSQGKEGNGEKLFF
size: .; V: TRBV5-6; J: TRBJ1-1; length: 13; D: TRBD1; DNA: TGTGCCAGCAGCTTGGGGGACAGCTTTGAAGCTTTCTTT; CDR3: CASSLGDSFEAFF
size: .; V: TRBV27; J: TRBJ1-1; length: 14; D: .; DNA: TGTGCCAGCAGTTTATCGAGGGTGAACACTGAAGCTTTCTTT; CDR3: CASSLSRVNTEAFF
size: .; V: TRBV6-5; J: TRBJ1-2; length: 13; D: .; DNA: TGTGCCAGCTCAAGGGGGACGCAGTATGGCTACACCTTC; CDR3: CASSRGTQYGYTF
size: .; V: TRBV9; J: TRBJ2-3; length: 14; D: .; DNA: TGTGCCAGCAGCGTAGCGGGTTACACAGATACGCAGTATTTT; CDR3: CASSVAGYTDTQYF
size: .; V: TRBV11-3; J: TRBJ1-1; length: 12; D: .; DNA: TGTGCCAGCAGCTTAGTCTCGACTTGGGCTTTCTTT; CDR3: CASSLVSTWAFF
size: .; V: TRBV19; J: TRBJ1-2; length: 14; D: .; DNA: TGTGCCAGTAGCCCCCCGACGGACTATGGGGGCTACACCTTC; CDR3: CASSPPTDYGGYTF
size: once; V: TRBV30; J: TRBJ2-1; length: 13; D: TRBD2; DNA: TGTGCCTGGAGTATTGGGCTAGCGGCTGAGCAGTTCTTC; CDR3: CAWSIGLAAEQFF